This passage covers 2 T cell receptor beta chains from one sample sequenced in a study of cytomegalovirus exposure and HLA in healthy donors. The PCR employed 60 Vbeta primers together with 13 Jbeta primers. The assay was immunoSEQ multiplex PCR, and TCRdb's table has in-frame clones only and misses some. The sample lists about 62,000 clones; about 77% were seen once. Material for sequencing was PBMCs. The receptors stem from a woman aged 25 to 39 in good health and CMV-seronegative.

The chain uses TRBV7-9 and TRBJ2-2; unclear D gene. CDR1 is SEHNR, CDR2 FQNEAQ, per germline (reference sequence). The germline V and J ends were trimmed by 5 bases and 3 bases, with 7 bases remaining between them. The CDR3 extends over 13 amino acids. DNA of the CDR3: TGTGCCAGCAGCCTACGATACACCGGGGAGCTGTTTTTT. It codes for CASSLRYTGELFF.

The chain joins TRBV7-3 to TRBJ2-5, with 7 positions matching TRBD2. In germline, CDR1 is SGHTA, CDR2 FQGTGA. J was trimmed by 5 bases and V by 3 bases; bases with no gene match: 3. The CDR3 contains 13 residues. CDR3 nucleotides: TGTGCCAGCAGCTTCGCGGGAGAGGAGACCCAGTACTTC. Translation gives CASSFAGEETQYF.